The present T cell receptor (beta chain) was sequenced within a study of control samples from healthy donors and cancer patients. Measured with immunoSEQ multiplex PCR; TCRdb has only the in-frame clones, and not every one. The table records around 130,000 clones, 80% to 90% of them present only once. The germline V gene has CDR1 SGHDT and CDR2 YYEEEE. The CDR3 consists of 12 residues. The ends lost 5 bases at V and 8 bases at J; junction bases unmatched: 6. The TCR comes from a man aged 25 to 40 in good health. Specimen: blood. J is TRBJ1-2 and V is TRBV5-6; TRBD1 agrees at 7 bases. The CDR3 DNA is TGTGCCAGCAGGCGGGACAGTGGCGGCTACACCTTC. Translation gives CASRRDSGGYTF.